Below are 11 T cell receptor beta chains sequenced from a single sample in a study of T cells after somatic rescue of genetic block. TCRdb's copy holds only in-frame clones and misses some; the assay was immunoSEQ multiplex PCR. This table holds roughly 11,000 clones, over 55% found once. Sequenced input: peripheral blood mononuclear cells (PBMCs). The receptor set was obtained from a boy aged 5 to 17.

This clone showed up just a few times. The chain joins TRBV4-2 to TRBJ1-1; the match to TRBD1 covers 12 bases. The CDR3 is 17 amino acids. Per the germline V gene, CDR1 is LGHNA and CDR2 is YNFKEQ. Trimming at V came to 5 bases and at J to 3 bases, leaving 10 bases not matched to a gene. Here the CDR3 reads CASSFRDRGPVDTEAFF. CDR3 DNA sequence: TGTGCCAGCAGCTTCCGGGACAGGGGGCCGGTGGACACTGAAGCTTTCTTT.

The V gene is TRBV18, the J gene TRBJ2-6; D could derive from TRBD1 or TRBD2 (6 bases each). The germline V and J ends were trimmed by 6 bases and 0 bases, with 15 bases remaining between them. This CDR3 has 17 residues. The V gene's germline CDR1 is KGHSH and CDR2 LQKENI. The CDR3: CASSPSGAHSGANVLTF. CDR3 coding DNA: TGTGCCAGCTCGCCCTCGGGGGCCCACTCTGGGGCCAACGTCCTGACTTTC.

This clone was counted only a few times. The rearrangement uses TRBV21-1 and TRBJ2-2; TRBD2 is the table's D call and was not checked against the DNA. TRBV21-1 is classified as a pseudogene. The CDR3 extends over 18 amino acids. The CDR3 loop reads CASSKRARVAGVTGELFF. Here the CDR3 DNA reads TGTGCCAGCAGCAAAAGGGCCCGAGTAGCGGGAGTCACCGGGGAGCTGTTTTTT.

By share, this clone ranks as medium-sized. The chain is built from TRBV5-1 and TRBJ2-5; perhaps TRBD1 as D (5 bases). This CDR3 has 13 amino acids. Germline CDR1 and CDR2: SGHRS and YFSETQ. The V end lost 2 bases, the J end lost 5 bases, and 10 bases lay between the germline ends. This CDR3 reads CASSFVGQETQYF. DNA of the CDR3: TGCGCCAGCAGCTTCGTGGGGCAGGAGACCCAGTACTTC.

The chain couples TRBV5-5 to TRBJ1-1; D ambiguous. Trimming left V 0 bases short and J 1 base short, with 10 bases between. Germline V lookup: CDR1 SGHKS, CDR2 YYEKEE (reference sequence). This CDR3 is 15 amino acids long. DNA of the CDR3: TGTGCCAGCAGCTTGGTCTCAGCGGGGAACACTGAAGCTTTCTTT. Protein sequence: CASSLVSAGNTEAFF.

The V and J genes are TRBV7-9 and TRBJ2-1; D might be TRBD2 (5 bases). Germline CDR1 and CDR2: SEHNR and FQNEAQ (reference sequence). The ends were cut back, 6 bases at V and 14 bases at J, with 17 bases in the middle. The CDR3 loop spans 12 amino acids. In nucleotides, the CDR3 is TGTGCCAGCAGTTCCCCGGGAATCCGTGAGTTCTTC. Its translation: CASSSPGIREFF. The full variable domain, completed using reference TRBV7-9 and TRBJ2-1, is DTGVSQNPRHKITKRGQNVTFRCDPISEHNRLYWYRQTLGQGPEFLTYFQNEAQLEKSRLLSDRFSAERPKGSFSTLEIQRTEQGDSAMYLCASSSPGIREFFGPGTRLTVL.

The rearrangement links TRBV7-3 to TRBJ2-2; no clear D. Germline CDR1 is SGHTA and CDR2 is FQGTGA. Trimming pared 2 bases from V and 3 bases from J, leaving 10 bases between. The CDR3 runs 15 residues. The DNA for the CDR3 is TGTGCCAGCAGCTTATGGGCTCATGACACCGGGGAGCTGTTTTTT. This translates into CASSLWAHDTGELFF.

This clone occurred a few times. J is TRBJ2-7 and V is TRBV27; no reliable D call. Germline V gene lookup returns CDR1 MNHEY and CDR2 SMNVEV (reference sequence). This CDR3 has 10 residues. V dropped 8 bases and J dropped 10 bases, with 12 bases sitting between them. The CDR3 sequence: CASGPGLQYF. CDR3 in DNA: TGTGCCAGCGGTCCCGGGCTTCAGTACTTC.

V gene TRBV14 combines with J gene TRBJ2-7; no reliable D call. This CDR3 has 12 residues. Germline CDR1 and CDR2: SGHDN and FVKESK. V was trimmed by 3 bases and J by 5 bases, leaving 8 bases between them. CDR3 loop: CASSQGSDEQYF. CDR3 sequence (DNA): TGTGCCAGCAGCCAGGGCAGCGACGAGCAGTACTTC.

This clone is judged large (0.1 to 1%). The chain couples TRBV5-1 to TRBJ2-3; TRBD1 matches 8 bases. Trimming took 6 bases from V and 3 from J; bases not matched to a gene: 9. CDR1 SGHRS and CDR2 YFSETQ come from the germline V gene. This CDR3 has 15 residues. This CDR3 reads CASTRQGWLTDTQYF. The CDR3 DNA reads TGCGCCAGCACCCGACAGGGGTGGTTAACAGATACGCAGTATTTT.

V is TRBV2 and J is TRBJ2-2; TRBD1 matches at 9 bases. Germline V gene data show CDR1 as SNHLY and CDR2 as FYNNEI. J was trimmed by 5 bases and V by 6 bases; bases with no gene match: 7. The CDR3 has 15 amino acids. The CDR3 DNA sequence: TGTGCCAGCAGGACACAGGGGGCGCAAACCGGGGAGCTGTTTTTT. This sequence encodes CASRTQGAQTGELFF.